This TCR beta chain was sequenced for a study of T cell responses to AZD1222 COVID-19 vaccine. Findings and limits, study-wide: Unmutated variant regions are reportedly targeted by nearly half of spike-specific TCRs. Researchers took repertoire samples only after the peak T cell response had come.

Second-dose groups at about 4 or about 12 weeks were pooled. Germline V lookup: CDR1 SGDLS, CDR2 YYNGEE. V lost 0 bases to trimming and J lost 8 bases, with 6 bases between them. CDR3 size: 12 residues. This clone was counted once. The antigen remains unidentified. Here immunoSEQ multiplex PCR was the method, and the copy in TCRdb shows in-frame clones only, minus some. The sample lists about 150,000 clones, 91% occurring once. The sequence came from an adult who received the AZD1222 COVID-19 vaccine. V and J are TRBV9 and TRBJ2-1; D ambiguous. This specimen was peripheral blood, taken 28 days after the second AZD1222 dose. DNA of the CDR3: TGTGCCAGCAGCGTAGGGCTGGATGAGCAGTTCTTC. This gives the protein CASSVGLDEQFF.